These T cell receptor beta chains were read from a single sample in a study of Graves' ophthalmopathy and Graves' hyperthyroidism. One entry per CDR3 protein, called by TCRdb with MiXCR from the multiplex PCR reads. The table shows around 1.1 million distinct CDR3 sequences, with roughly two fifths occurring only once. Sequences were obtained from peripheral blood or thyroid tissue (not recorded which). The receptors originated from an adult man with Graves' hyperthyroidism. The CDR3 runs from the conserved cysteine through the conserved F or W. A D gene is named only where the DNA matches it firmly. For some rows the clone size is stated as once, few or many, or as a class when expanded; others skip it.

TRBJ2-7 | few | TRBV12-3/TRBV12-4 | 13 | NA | CASSFGPSREQYF | TGTGCCAGCAGTTTTGGGCCCTCCCGGGAGCAGTACTTC
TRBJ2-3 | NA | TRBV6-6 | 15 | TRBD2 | CASRSGRERTDTQYF | TGTGCCAGCAGGAGTGGGCGGGAGCGCACAGATACGCAGTATTTT
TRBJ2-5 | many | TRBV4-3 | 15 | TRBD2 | CASSQEAGGGKTQYF | TGCGCCAGCAGCCAAGAAGCGGGAGGGGGAAAGACCCAGTACTTC
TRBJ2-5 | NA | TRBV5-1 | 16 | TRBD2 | CASSSKVAGGQETQYF | TGCGCCAGCAGCTCCAAGGTAGCGGGAGGGCAAGAGACCCAGTACTTC
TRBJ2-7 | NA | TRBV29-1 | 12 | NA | CSVLVADYEQYF | TGCAGCGTTTTAGTAGCGGACTACGAGCAGTACTTC
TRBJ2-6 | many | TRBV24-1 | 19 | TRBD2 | CATSDSISGGPLGANVLTF | TGTGCCACCAGTGATTCGATTAGCGGGGGGCCCCTCGGGGCCAACGTCCTGACTTTC
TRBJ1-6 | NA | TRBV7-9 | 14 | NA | CASSLSQLNSPLHF | TGTGCCAGCAGCTTGAGTCAGTTGAATTCACCCCTCCACTTT
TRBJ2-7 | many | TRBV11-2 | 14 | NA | CASSLVEGAYEQYF | TGTGCCAGCAGCTTAGTTGAGGGGGCCTACGAGCAGTACTTC
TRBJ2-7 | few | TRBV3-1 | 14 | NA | CASSQPNLGGEQYF | TGTGCCAGCAGCCAACCCAACCTGGGGGGCGAGCAGTACTTC
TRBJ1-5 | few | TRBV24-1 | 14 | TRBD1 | CASSSGTGIQPQHF | TGTGCCAGCAGTTCCGGGACAGGTATTCAGCCCCAGCATTTT
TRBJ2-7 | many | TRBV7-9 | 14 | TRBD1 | CASSYQGQNYEQYF | TGTGCCAGCAGTTACCAGGGACAGAACTACGAGCAGTACTTC
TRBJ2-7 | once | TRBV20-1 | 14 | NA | CSARGGPGTGELYF | TGCAGTGCTAGAGGGGGACCGGGCACCGGGGAGCTGTACTTC
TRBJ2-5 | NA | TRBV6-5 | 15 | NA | CASKVGASIQETQYF | TGTGCCAGCAAGGTGGGGGCTAGCATTCAAGAGACCCAGTACTTC
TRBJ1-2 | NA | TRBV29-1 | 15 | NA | CSVAGNPGGNYGYTF | TGCAGCGTTGCAGGCAACCCGGGGGGGAACTATGGCTACACCTTC
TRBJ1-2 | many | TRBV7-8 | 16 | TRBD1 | CASSLVRTGAHYGYTF | TGTGCCAGCAGCTTAGTTCGGACAGGGGCCCACTATGGCTACACCTTC
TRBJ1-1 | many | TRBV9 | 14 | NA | CASSVAPKNTEAFF | TGTGCCAGCAGCGTAGCGCCCAAGAACACTGAAGCTTTCTTT
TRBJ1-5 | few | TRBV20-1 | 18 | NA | CSASAVGQLLLSNQPQHF | TGCAGTGCTAGTGCGGTGGGGCAGCTCCTATTGAGCAATCAGCCCCAGCATTTT
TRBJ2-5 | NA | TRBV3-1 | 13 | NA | CASSLGTQDTQYF | TGTGCCAGCAGCCTAGGTACACAAGACACCCAGTACTTC
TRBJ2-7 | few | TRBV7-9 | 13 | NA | CASTGTPKYEQYF | TGTGCCAGTACCGGGACACCTAAGTACGAGCAGTACTTC
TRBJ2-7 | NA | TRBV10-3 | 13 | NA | CAISERRAYEQYF | TGTGCCATCAGTGAAAGGCGAGCCTACGAGCAGTACTTC
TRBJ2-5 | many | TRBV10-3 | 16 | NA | CAISAQRSEMGETQYF | TGTGCCATCTCTGCCCAACGGTCCGAAATGGGGGAGACCCAGTACTTC
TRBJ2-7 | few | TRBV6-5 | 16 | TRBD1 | CASSHRPGQGGHEQYF | TGTGCCAGCAGCCACCGCCCGGGACAGGGAGGCCACGAGCAGTACTTC
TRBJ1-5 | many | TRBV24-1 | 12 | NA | CATRQGNQPQHF | TGTGCCACCAGGCAGGGCAATCAGCCCCAGCATTTT
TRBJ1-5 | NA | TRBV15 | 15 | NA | CATSRRGANNQPQHF | TGTGCCACCAGCAGGAGGGGGGCCAACAATCAGCCCCAGCATTTT
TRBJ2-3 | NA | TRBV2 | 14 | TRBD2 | CASNGLAGADTQYF | TGTGCCAGCAACGGACTAGCGGGAGCGGATACGCAGTATTTT
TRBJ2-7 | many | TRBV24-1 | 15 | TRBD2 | CATSDPGTSVYEQYF | TGTGCCACCAGTGACCCCGGGACTAGCGTCTACGAGCAGTACTTC
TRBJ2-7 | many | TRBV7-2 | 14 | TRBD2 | CASSFAAGVPEQYF | TGTGCCAGCAGCTTCGCAGCGGGAGTTCCCGAGCAGTACTTC
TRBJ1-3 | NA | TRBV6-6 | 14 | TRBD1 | CASSQGQGGNTIYF | TGTGCCAGCAGTCAAGGACAGGGAGGAAACACCATATATTTT
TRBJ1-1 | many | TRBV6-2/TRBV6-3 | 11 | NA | CASTWGTEAFF | TGTGCCAGCACCTGGGGCACTGAAGCTTTCTTT
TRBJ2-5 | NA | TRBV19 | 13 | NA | CASSIGFQGTQYF | TGTGCCAGTAGTATAGGGTTTCAAGGGACCCAGTACTTC
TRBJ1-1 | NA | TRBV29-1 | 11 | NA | CSLGRNTEAFF | TGCAGCTTGGGAAGGAACACTGAAGCTTTCTTT
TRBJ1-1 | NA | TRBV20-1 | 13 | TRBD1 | CSATTGVVTEAFF | TGCAGTGCTACGACAGGGGTTGTCACTGAAGCTTTCTTT
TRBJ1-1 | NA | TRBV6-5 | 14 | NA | CASSYSTGQTEAFF | TGTGCCAGCAGTTACTCGACAGGACAGACTGAAGCTTTCTTT
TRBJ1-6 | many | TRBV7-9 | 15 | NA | CASSLRGVLNSPLHF | TGTGCCAGCAGCCTCCGGGGGGTACTTAATTCACCCCTCCACTTT
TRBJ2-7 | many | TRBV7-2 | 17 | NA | CASSLRLRAAGLGEQYF | TGTGCCAGCAGCTTACGGCTGAGGGCCGCTGGATTGGGGGAGCAGTACTTC
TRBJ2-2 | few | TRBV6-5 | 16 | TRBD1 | CASSENRGPSTGELFF | TGTGCCAGCAGCGAGAACAGGGGGCCGAGCACCGGGGAGCTGTTTTTT
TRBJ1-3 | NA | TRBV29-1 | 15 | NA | CSVNRGTSSGNTIYF | TGCAGCGTTAACCGGGGAACGAGCTCTGGAAACACCATATATTTT
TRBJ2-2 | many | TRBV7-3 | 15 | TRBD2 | CASRTSGSNTGELFF | TGTGCCAGCAGAACAAGCGGGAGCAACACCGGGGAGCTGTTTTTT